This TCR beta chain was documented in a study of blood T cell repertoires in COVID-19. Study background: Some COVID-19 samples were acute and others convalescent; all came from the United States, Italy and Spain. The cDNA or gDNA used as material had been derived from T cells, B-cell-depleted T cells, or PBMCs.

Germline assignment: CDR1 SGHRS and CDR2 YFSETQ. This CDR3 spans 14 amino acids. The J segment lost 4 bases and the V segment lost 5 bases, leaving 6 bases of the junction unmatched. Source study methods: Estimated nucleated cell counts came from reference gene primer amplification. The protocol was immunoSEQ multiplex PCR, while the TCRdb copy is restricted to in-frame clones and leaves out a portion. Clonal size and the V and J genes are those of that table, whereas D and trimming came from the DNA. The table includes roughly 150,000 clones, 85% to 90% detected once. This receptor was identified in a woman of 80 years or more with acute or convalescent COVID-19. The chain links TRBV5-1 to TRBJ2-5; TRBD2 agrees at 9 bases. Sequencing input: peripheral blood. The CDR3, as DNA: TGCGCCAGCAGACCCGGGACTAGCATAGAGACCCAGTACTTC. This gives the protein CASRPGTSIETQYF.